This entry lists 23 T cell receptor beta chains sequenced from one sample in a study of blood T cell repertoires in COVID-19 (dated by TCRdb to the early 2020s). Library preparation used the immunoSEQ multiplex PCR assay. The immuneACCESS repertoire file appears here via TCRdb, limited to in-frame rearrangements. These files lack a portion of the clones; in checked studies, under half of the deficit traces to unresolved V genes, and the cause of the others is not known. This sample comprises about 310,000 clones, roughly 87% of them detected only once. The ten most abundant clones make up 8.5% to 10% of the sample. Sample: PBMCs or T cells enriched from blood (not recorded which). The receptor source for this set is a woman aged 18-35 years who had recovered from COVID-19.

The chain couples TRBV7-9 to TRBJ1-1, with D uncertain. The CDR3 has 12 amino acids. V shed 1 base and J shed 10 bases, with 10 bases lying between them. Germline-derived CDR1 and CDR2 are SEHNR and FQNEAQ (reference sequence). The CDR3 is CASSLDGLSAFF. The CDR3 DNA reads TGTGCCAGCAGCTTAGATGGACTGTCAGCTTTCTTT.

The chain links TRBV11-3 to TRBJ2-5; 8 bases fit TRBD1. J lost 5 bases, V lost 5 bases, and 4 bases had no gene match. The CDR3 contains 13 residues. Germline lookup yields CDR1 SGHNT and CDR2 YENEEA. The CDR3 here is CASSPDREETQYF. In nucleotides, the CDR3 is TGTGCCAGCAGCCCGGACAGGGAGGAGACCCAGTACTTC. The variable domain in full, completed from reference TRBV11-3 and TRBJ2-5, reads EAGVVQSPRYKIIEKKQPVAFWCNPISGHNTLYWYLQNLGQGPELLIRYENEEAVDDSQLPKDRFSAERLKGVDSTLKIQPAELGDSAVYLCASSPDREETQYFGPGTRLLVL.

The V and J genes are TRBV5-1 and TRBJ2-1; 9 positions agree with TRBD2. CDR3 length equals 16 residues. With 4 bases clipped from V and 3 bases from J, the junction kept 8 bases outside the gene matches. Germline V CDR1 and CDR2: SGHRS, YFSETQ. The CDR3 coding sequence is TGCGCCAGCAGCAATGGGGTGACTAGCGGCTACAATGAGCAGTTCTTC. Protein: CASSNGVTSGYNEQFF.

This rearrangement joins TRBV19 to TRBJ2-7; 8 bases map to TRBD2. This CDR3 has 16 amino acids. CDR1 and CDR2 from the germline V gene are LNHDA and SQIVND (reference sequence). Trimming took 3 bases from V and 7 from J; bases not matched to a gene: 14. DNA for the CDR3: TGTGCCAGTAGTATCGGGACCCCAGCGGGAGTTGGTGAGCAGTACTTC. Translation: CASSIGTPAGVGEQYF.

J is TRBJ2-4 and V is TRBV18; 7 bases are shared with TRBD1. This CDR3 spans 14 amino acids. The germline gives CDR1 KGHSH, CDR2 LQKENI. Trimming removed 0 bases from V and 5 bases from J; junction bases left unmatched: 1. The CDR3: CASSPPGTENIQYF. The CDR3 nucleotides are TGTGCCAGCTCACCACCTGGGACAGAAAACATTCAGTACTTC. Full variable domain (outside the CDR3, taken from reference TRBV18 and TRBJ2-4): NAGVMQNPRHLVRRRGQEARLRCSPMKGHSHVYWYRQLPEEGLKFMVYLQKENIIDESGMPKERFSAEFPKEGPSILRIQQVVRGDSAAYFCASSPPGTENIQYFGAGTRLSVL.

This chain links TRBV9 with TRBJ1-4, with TRBD1 as a possible D gene (6 bases). This CDR3 contains 12 residues. Between the trimmed V and J ends, which lost 2 bases and 8 bases, there was a span of 7 bases. Germline values: CDR1 SGDLS, CDR2 YYNGEE. The CDR3 reads CASSVQGEKLFF. The CDR3 coding sequence is TGTGCCAGCAGCGTTCAGGGGGAAAAACTGTTTTTT.

The chain combines TRBV20-1 with TRBJ1-1, with 7 bases identical to TRBD1. The ends lost 4 bases at V and 1 base at J; junction bases unmatched: 6. Germline V CDR1 and CDR2: DFQATT, SNEGSKA (reference sequence). The CDR3 length is 14 residues. CDR3 residues: CSAIDRTGNTEAFF. CDR3 nucleotides: TGCAGTGCTATTGATCGGACAGGGAACACTGAAGCTTTCTTT.

The rearrangement uses TRBV5-5 and TRBJ1-1; TRBD1 might be the D (5 bases). CDR1 is SGHKS and CDR2 is YYEKEE in the germline V gene (reference sequence). CDR3 length equals 12 residues. V gave up 9 bases and J gave up 1 base, with 10 bases separating them. The CDR3 DNA is TGTGCCACCGGAGGGGAGAACACTGAAGCTTTCTTT. It specifies CATGGENTEAFF.

The J gene is TRBJ1-3, the V gene TRBV19; 11 bases align to TRBD1. CDR1 and CDR2 (germline): LNHDA, SQIVND (reference sequence). The trim removed 3 bases at V and 0 bases at J, leaving 10 bases unmatched. This CDR3 comprises 19 residues. The DNA for the CDR3 is TGTGCCAGTAGTATTCCCGGACAGGGGGCGACGCGCTCTGGAAACACCATATATTTT. It is translated as CASSIPGQGATRSGNTIYF.

The chain couples TRBV27 to TRBJ2-2; no reliable D call. Trimming removed 6 bases from V and 7 bases from J, with 15 bases in between. The CDR3 runs to 14 residues. CDR1 and CDR2 (germline): MNHEY, SMNVEV (reference sequence). CDR3 loop: CASSPVGENGELFF. Written as DNA, the CDR3 is TGTGCCAGCAGCCCAGTGGGCGAGAACGGGGAGCTGTTTTTT.

The chain is built from TRBV6-5 and TRBJ2-3; maybe TRBD2 (5 bases). Germline values: CDR1 MNHEY, CDR2 SVGAGI. The ends were cut back, 0 bases at V and 5 bases at J, with 15 bases in the middle. The CDR3 length is 16 residues. In DNA, the CDR3 is TGTGCCAGCAGTTACTCGTGGGCTAGCCAGAGAGATACGCAGTATTTT. Translated, it gives CASSYSWASQRDTQYF.

This clone came up a few times. The CDR3 DNA reads TGTGCCAGTAGCAATCGACAGGATTTCTCCTACGAGCAGTACTTC. Translation gives CASSNRQDFSYEQYF. This chain uses TRBV19 with TRBJ2-7; D may be TRBD1 (6 bases). V was trimmed by 6 bases and J by 0 bases, leaving 15 bases between them. The CDR3 runs to 15 residues. Per the germline V gene, CDR1 is LNHDA and CDR2 is SQIVND (reference sequence).

The genes are TRBV2 and TRBJ1-1, with D possibly TRBD1 on 5 matching bases. This CDR3 is 13 amino acids long. CDR1 and CDR2 from the germline V gene are SNHLY and FYNNEI. Deletions cut 8 bases from V and 1 base from J, with 11 bases between. As DNA, the CDR3 is TGTGCCAGCTCGTACAGGCCGAACACTGAAGCTTTCTTT. It yields the protein CASSYRPNTEAFF.

This clone was picked up one time. The chain recombines TRBV9 with TRBJ1-2; the D gene is possibly TRBD1 (5 bases). CDR3 length equals 12 residues. In germline, CDR1 is SGDLS, CDR2 YYNGEE. V lost 3 bases, J lost 8 bases, and 11 bases lay in between. CDR3 sequence (DNA): TGTGCCAGCAGCGCCTGGCGGGGCGGCTACACCTTC. It codes for CASSAWRGGYTF.

V gene TRBV3-1 (or the pseudogene TRBV3-2) combines with J gene TRBJ2-5; 8 bases map to TRBD2. This CDR3 comprises 14 residues. CDR1 and CDR2 from the germline V gene are LGHDT and YNNKEL (reference sequence). V trimming: 2 bases; J trimming: 1 base; junction bases outside the gene matches: 0. As DNA, the CDR3 is TGTGCCAGCAGCCAAAGCGGGGGCCAAGAGACCCAGTACTTC. This translates into CASSQSGGQETQYF.

DNA of the CDR3: TGTGCCAGCAGCCCTAGGGGAGGAGAGTACACTGAAGCTTTCTTT. Translation gives CASSPRGGEYTEAFF. The rearrangement links TRBV9 to TRBJ1-1; TRBD1 might be the D (5 bases). V was cut by 4 bases and J by 3 bases, with 16 bases left in between. The CDR3 runs to 15 residues. Germline CDR1 SGDLS, CDR2 YYNGEE.

A single count supports this clone. This rearrangement joins TRBV7-2 to TRBJ1-2; a possible D gene is TRBD1 (6 bases). The CDR3 spans 15 residues. Germline V CDR1 and CDR2: SGHTA, FQGNSA. V was shortened by 0 bases and J by 4 bases, with 12 bases between the two germline ends. CDR3 nucleotide sequence: TGTGCCAGCAGCTTAGCAGTGGGGGCGGGCTATGGCTACACCTTC. It specifies CASSLAVGAGYGYTF.

The chain links TRBV27 to TRBJ1-2, with D possibly being TRBD1 (6 bases). The germline V gene encodes CDR1 MNHEY and CDR2 SMNVEV (reference sequence). The CDR3 runs to 15 residues. With 7 bases removed from V and 4 bases from J, the gap between germline ends came to 19 bases. CDR3 nucleotides: TGTGCCAGCAAGGGGGGGGCTGACGGACGCTATGGCTACACCTTC. It yields the protein CASKGGADGRYGYTF.

The V gene is TRBV3-1 (or the pseudogene TRBV3-2), the J gene TRBJ2-1; 8 nucleotides match TRBD2. The CDR3 is 16 residues long. In germline, CDR1 is LGHDT, CDR2 YNNKEL (reference sequence). V shed 3 bases and J 9 bases; nucleotides not matched to a gene: 13. The CDR3 nucleotides are TGTGCCAGCAGCCACGAAACTAGCGGAGAGGGCGGTGAGCAGTTCTTC. It encodes CASSHETSGEGGEQFF.

V gene TRBV5-5 combines with J gene TRBJ2-2; D perhaps matches TRBD1 (6 bases). The CDR3 is made up of 15 amino acids. Germline loops: CDR1 SGHKS, CDR2 YYEKEE (reference sequence). Trimming left V 3 bases short and J 3 bases short, with 12 bases between. The CDR3 protein is CASSWGRGYTGELFF. In DNA form, the CDR3 reads TGTGCCAGCAGCTGGGGGCGCGGGTACACCGGGGAGCTGTTTTTT.

The V call is TRBV7-6, the J call TRBJ2-1; 7 bases line up with TRBD1. The CDR3 loop spans 15 amino acids. Unmatched junction bases numbered 2, after V lost 1 base and J lost 2 bases. The V gene's germline CDR1 is SGHVS and CDR2 FNYEAQ. The CDR3 DNA sequence: TGTGCCAGCAGCTTAGGGCAGGGGGCCTACAATGAGCAGTTCTTC. It is translated as CASSLGQGAYNEQFF.

The chain employs TRBV28 and TRBJ1-1; possible D gene TRBD1, 6 bases. The CDR3 is 15 residues long. Trimming shortened V by 5 bases and J by 3 bases, and 16 bases separated the two germline ends. The germline gives CDR1 MDHEN, CDR2 SYDVKM. The CDR3 loop reads CASSPNLGADTEAFF. The CDR3 nucleotides are TGTGCCAGCAGTCCAAACCTGGGGGCAGACACTGAAGCTTTCTTT.

V and J are TRBV29-1 and TRBJ2-3; 9 bases map to TRBD2. V shed 4 bases and J 6 bases; nucleotides not matched to a gene: 8. This CDR3 comprises 14 residues. Germline CDR1 and CDR2: SQVTM and ANQGSEA. This CDR3 is CSVVGGRAADTQYF. CDR3 DNA sequence: TGCAGCGTTGTTGGCGGGAGGGCCGCCGATACGCAGTATTTT.